This T cell receptor beta chain originates from a study of cytomegalovirus exposure and HLA in healthy donors. Regarding the study as a whole: Most TCRs appeared rarely, but some public TCRs recurred in many donors. Presence/absence analyses took donor sequencing depth as roughly uniform. Later analysis identified a missense DCLRE1C variant that was linked to TCR beta V- and J-gene trimming.

The CDR3 has 16 amino acids. Unmatched junction bases numbered 6, after V lost 1 base and J lost 4 bases. Germline V gives CDR1 SEHNR, CDR2 FQNEAQ (reference sequence). This clone showed up just a few times. Antigen: not known. The PCR was carried out with 60 Vbeta primers and 13 Jbeta primers. Clones were sequenced by immunoSEQ multiplex PCR, and TCRdb holds only the in-frame ones, with some missing. This table has roughly 100,000 clones, more than 65% appearing once. The V gene is TRBV7-9, the J gene TRBJ2-1; 8 positions match TRBD2. The clonotype was recovered from a man aged 25 to 40 in good health and CMV-seronegative. Material for sequencing was PBMCs. The CDR3 nucleotides are TGTGCCAGCAGCTTAGAGTATAGCGGGACATACAATGAGCAGTTCTTC. Protein sequence: CASSLEYSGTYNEQFF.